Sequencing of this TCR beta chain was carried out in a study of patients and donors after allogeneic stem cell transplantation. Trimming shortened V by 4 bases and J by 7 bases, and 11 bases separated the two germline ends. The CDR3 is 12 residues long. Per the germline V gene, CDR1 is SNHLY and CDR2 is FYNNEI. TCRdb passed the RT-PCR reads through MiXCR, listing each CDR3 protein once. Counted here are about 960,000 distinct CDR3 sequences, approximately 19% occurring once; the ten biggest clones make up 5.5% to 6.5%. Material for sequencing was blood, either unsorted or a sorted T cell fraction (not recorded which). The clonotype originates from a human donor who was either an allogeneic HSCT recipient or a stem cell or donor lymphocyte infusion donor (not recorded which). It is not recorded whose cells these are; they may come from a transplant donor. V and J are TRBV2 and TRBJ2-7, with D unclear. The CDR3 is CASSGPLGEQYF. The CDR3 DNA follows: TGTGCCAGCAGTGGACCCTTGGGGGAGCAGTACTTC.